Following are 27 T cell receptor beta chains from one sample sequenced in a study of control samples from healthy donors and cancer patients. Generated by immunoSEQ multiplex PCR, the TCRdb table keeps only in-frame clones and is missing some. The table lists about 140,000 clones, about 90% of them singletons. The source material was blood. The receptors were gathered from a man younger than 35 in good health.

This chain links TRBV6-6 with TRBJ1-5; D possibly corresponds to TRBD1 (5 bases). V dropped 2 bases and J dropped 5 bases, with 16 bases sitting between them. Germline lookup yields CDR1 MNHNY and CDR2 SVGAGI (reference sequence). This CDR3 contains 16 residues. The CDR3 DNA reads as TGTGCCAGCAGTTACGCCGTGGGACGCGACTATCAGCCCCAGCATTTT. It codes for CASSYAVGRDYQPQHF.

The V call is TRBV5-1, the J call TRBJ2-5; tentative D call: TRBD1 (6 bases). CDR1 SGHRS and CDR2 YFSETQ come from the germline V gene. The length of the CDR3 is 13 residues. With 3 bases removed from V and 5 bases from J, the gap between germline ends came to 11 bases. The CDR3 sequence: CASSWDTGETQYF. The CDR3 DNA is TGCGCCAGCAGCTGGGACACAGGGGAGACCCAGTACTTC.

Here the CDR3 reads CASSKALGASPLHF. CDR3 sequence (DNA): TGTGCCAGCAGCAAAGCTCTCGGGGCTTCACCCCTCCACTTT. The J gene is TRBJ1-6, the V gene TRBV7-9; a possible D gene is TRBD1 (5 bases). The CDR3 extends over 14 amino acids. Germline-derived CDR1 and CDR2 are SEHNR and FQNEAQ (reference sequence). Trimming left V 5 bases short and J 9 bases short, with 14 bases between.

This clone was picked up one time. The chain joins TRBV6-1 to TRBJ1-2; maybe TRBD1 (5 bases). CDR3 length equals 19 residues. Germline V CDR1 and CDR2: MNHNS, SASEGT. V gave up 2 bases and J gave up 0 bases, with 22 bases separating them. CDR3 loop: CASSESVPGANKTNYGYTF. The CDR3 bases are TGTGCCAGCAGTGAAAGCGTGCCCGGGGCGAACAAGACTAACTATGGCTACACCTTC.

The CDR3 DNA is TGTGCCAGCTCACCACCGCCGGGTAGGGGCTCCTACAATGAGCAGTTCTTC. This encodes CASSPPPGRGSYNEQFF. V usage is TRBV18 and J usage is TRBJ2-1; maybe TRBD1 (5 bases). Trimming left V 0 bases short and J 0 bases short, with 12 bases between. Germline V gene data show CDR1 as KGHSH and CDR2 as LQKENI. The CDR3 is 17 residues long.

CDR3 nucleotides: TGCAGCGTTGATAAGGGGGGCAGGGAGCAGTACTTC. It translates to CSVDKGGREQYF. The chain combines TRBV29-1 with TRBJ2-7; D is possibly TRBD1 or TRBD2 (6 bases each). The V gene lost 3 bases and the J gene lost 7 bases, with 13 bases spanning the gap. The CDR3 is 12 amino acids. CDR1 is SQVTM, CDR2 ANQGSEA, per germline.

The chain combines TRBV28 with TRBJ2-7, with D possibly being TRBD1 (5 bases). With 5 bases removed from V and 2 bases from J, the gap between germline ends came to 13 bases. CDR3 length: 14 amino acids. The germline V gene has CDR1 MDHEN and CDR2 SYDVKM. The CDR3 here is CASSPPQGAYEQYF. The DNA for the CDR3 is TGTGCCAGCAGTCCGCCCCAGGGTGCCTACGAGCAGTACTTC.

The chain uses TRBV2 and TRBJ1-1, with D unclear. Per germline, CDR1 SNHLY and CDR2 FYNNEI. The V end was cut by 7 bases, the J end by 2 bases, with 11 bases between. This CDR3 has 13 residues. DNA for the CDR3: TGTGCCAGCAAATACGCAGGCAACACTGAAGCTTTCTTT. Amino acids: CASKYAGNTEAFF.

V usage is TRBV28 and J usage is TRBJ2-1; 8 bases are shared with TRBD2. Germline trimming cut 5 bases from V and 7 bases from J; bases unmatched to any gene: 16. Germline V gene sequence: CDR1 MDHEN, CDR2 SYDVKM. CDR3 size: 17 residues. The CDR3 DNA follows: TGTGCCAGCAGTACTTCTGCCACGGGGGGGCTATGGAATGAGCAGTTCTTC. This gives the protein CASSTSATGGLWNEQFF.

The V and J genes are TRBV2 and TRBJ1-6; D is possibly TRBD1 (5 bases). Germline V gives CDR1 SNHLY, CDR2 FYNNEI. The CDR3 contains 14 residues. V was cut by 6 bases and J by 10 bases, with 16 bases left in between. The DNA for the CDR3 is TGTGCCAGCAGCGGCACGACAGCCAGATCACCCCTCCACTTT. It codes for CASSGTTARSPLHF.

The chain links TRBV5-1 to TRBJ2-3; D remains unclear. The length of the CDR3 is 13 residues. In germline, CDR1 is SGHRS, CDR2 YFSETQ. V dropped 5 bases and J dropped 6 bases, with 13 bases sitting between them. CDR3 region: CASRYLVPDTQYF. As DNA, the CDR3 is TGCGCCAGCAGGTATCTAGTGCCCGATACGCAGTATTTT.

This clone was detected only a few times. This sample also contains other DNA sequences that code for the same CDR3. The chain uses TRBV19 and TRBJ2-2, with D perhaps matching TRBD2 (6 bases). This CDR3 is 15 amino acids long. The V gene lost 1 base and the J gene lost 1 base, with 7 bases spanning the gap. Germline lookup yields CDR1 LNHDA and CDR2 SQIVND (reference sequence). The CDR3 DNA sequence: TGTGCCAGTAGTATAGGTAGCGGGAACACCGGGGAGCTGTTTTTT. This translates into CASSIGSGNTGELFF. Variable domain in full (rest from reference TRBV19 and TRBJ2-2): DGGITQSPKYLFRKEGQNVTLSCEQNLNHDAMYWYRQDPGQGLRLIYYSQIVNDFQKGDIAEGYSVSREKKESFPLTVTSAQKNPTAFYLCASSIGSGNTGELFFGEGSRLTVL.

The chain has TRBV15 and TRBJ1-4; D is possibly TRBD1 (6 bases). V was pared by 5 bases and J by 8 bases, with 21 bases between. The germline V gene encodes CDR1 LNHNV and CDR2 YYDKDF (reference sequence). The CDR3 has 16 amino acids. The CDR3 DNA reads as TGTGCCACCAGCGTACTGGCGGGGGGCCGAAGGGAAAAACTGTTTTTT. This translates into CATSVLAGGRREKLFF.

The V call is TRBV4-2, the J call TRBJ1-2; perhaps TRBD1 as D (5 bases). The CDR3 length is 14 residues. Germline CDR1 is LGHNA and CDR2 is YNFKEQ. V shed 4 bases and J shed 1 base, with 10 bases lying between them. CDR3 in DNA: TGTGCCAGCAGCCCGGGACGGATTAACTATGGCTACACCTTC. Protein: CASSPGRINYGYTF.

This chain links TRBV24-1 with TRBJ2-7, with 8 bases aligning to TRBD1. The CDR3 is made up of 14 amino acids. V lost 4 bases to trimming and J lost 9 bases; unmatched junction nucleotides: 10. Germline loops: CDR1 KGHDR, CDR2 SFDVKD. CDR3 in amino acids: CATSDRGRGQGQYF. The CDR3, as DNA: TGTGCCACCAGTGACCGCGGCAGGGGGCAGGGGCAGTACTTC.

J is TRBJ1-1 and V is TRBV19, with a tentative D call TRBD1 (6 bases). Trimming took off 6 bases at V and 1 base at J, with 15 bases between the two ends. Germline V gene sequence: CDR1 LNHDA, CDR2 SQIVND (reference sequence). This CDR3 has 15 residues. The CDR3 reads CASSNPPTGNTEAFF. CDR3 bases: TGTGCCAGTAGCAATCCCCCGACAGGGAACACTGAAGCTTTCTTT.

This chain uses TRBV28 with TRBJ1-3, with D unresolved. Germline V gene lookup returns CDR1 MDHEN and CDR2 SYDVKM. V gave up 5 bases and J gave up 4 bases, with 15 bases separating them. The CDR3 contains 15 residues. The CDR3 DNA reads TGTGCCAGCAGTCCCCTCCCCCCAACGGGAAACACCATATATTTT. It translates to CASSPLPPTGNTIYF.

The DNA of the CDR3 is TGCGCCAGCAGCCCTCAGGGGCGAGAGACCCAGTACTTC. Its translation: CASSPQGRETQYF. The rearrangement uses TRBV5-1 and TRBJ2-5, with D perhaps TRBD1 (6 bases). The CDR3 loop spans 13 amino acids. Trimming took off 4 bases at V and 4 bases at J, with 11 bases between the two ends. CDR1 SGHRS and CDR2 YFSETQ come from the germline V gene. Filled out from reference TRBV5-1 and TRBJ2-5, the complete variable domain reads KAGVTQTPRYLIKTRGQQVTLSCSPISGHRSVSWYQQTPGQGLQFLFEYFSETQRNKGNFPGRFSGRQFSNSRSEMNVSTLELGDSALYLCASSPQGRETQYFGPGTRLLVL.

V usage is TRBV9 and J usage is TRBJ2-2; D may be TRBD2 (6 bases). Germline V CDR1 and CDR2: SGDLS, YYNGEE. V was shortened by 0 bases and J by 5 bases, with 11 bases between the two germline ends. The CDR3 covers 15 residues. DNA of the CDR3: TGTGCCAGCAGCGTAGACGGGGGAGAAACCGGGGAGCTGTTTTTT. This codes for CASSVDGGETGELFF.

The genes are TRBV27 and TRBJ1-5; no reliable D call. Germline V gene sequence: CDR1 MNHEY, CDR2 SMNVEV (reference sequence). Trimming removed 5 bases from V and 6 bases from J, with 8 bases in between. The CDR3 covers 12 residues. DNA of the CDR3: TGTGCCAGCAGTGAAGTTGGTCAGCCCCAGCATTTT. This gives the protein CASSEVGQPQHF.

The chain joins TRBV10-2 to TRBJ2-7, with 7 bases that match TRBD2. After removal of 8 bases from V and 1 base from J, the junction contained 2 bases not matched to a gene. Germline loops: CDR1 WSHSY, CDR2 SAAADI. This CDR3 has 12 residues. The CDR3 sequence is CASGGGSYEQYF. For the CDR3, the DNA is TGCGCCAGCGGGGGGGGGTCCTACGAGCAGTACTTC.

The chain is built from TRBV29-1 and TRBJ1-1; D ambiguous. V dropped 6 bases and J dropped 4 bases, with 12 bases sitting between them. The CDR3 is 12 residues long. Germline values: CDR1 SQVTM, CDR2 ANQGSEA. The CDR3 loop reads CSVEVYTTEAFF. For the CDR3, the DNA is TGCAGCGTGGAGGTGTACACCACTGAAGCTTTCTTT.

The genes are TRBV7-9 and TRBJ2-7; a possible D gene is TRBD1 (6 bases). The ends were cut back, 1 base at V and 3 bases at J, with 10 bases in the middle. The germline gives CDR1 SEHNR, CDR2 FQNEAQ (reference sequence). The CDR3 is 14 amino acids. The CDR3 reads CASSLGGQVYEQYF. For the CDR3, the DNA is TGTGCCAGCAGCTTAGGGGGACAAGTCTACGAGCAGTACTTC.

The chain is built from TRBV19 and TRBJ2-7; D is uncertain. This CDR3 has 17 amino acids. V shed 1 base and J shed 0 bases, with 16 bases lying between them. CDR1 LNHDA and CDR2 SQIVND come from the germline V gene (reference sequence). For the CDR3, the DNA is TGTGCCAGTAGTATAGTTTTCCAGGTCCGAAGCTCCTACGAGCAGTACTTC. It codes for CASSIVFQVRSSYEQYF.

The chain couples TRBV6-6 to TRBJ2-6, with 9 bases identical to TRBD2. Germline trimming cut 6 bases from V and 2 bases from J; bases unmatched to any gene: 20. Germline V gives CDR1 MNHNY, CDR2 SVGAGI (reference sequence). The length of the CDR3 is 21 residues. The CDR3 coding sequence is TGTGCCAGCAGCGCCGTAGGTAGCGGGAGACCAACCATTACTGGGGCCAACGTCCTGACTTTC. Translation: CASSAVGSGRPTITGANVLTF.

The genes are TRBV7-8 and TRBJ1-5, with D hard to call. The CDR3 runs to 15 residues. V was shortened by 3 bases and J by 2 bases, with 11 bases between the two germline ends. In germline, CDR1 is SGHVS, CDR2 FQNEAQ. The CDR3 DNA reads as TGTGCCAGCAGCTTTGCAGAATATGGCAATCAGCCCCAGCATTTT. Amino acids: CASSFAEYGNQPQHF.

The CDR3 is CASSQVPESEQYF. The CDR3 coding sequence is TGTGCCAGCAGCCAAGTACCGGAATCGGAGCAGTACTTC. This chain joins TRBV3-1 (or the pseudogene TRBV3-2) and TRBJ2-7, with D uncertain. The V gene's germline CDR1 is LGHDT and CDR2 YNNKEL (reference sequence). The CDR3 length is 13 residues. Between the trimmed V and J ends, which lost 1 base and 7 bases, there was a span of 11 bases.